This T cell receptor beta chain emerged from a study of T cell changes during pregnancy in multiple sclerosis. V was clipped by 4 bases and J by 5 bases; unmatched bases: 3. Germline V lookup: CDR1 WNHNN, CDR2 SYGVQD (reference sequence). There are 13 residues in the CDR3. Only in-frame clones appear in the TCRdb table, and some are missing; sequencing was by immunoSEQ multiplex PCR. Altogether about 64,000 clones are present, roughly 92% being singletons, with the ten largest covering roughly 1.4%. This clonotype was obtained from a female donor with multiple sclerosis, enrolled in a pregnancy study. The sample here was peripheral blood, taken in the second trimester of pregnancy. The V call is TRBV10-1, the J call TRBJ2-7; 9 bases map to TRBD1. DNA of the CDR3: TGCGCCAGCAGTGGTGGGGACAGGGACGAGCAGTACTTC. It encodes CASSGGDRDEQYF.